The clone carrying this TCR beta chain was seen a few times. As yet, its antigen is unknown. The germline CDR1 and CDR2 sequences are SGHKS and YYEKEE (reference sequence). This CDR3 is built from 15 residues. V lost 0 bases and J 6 bases, leaving 15 bases between the germline ends. Time point meaning: persistent/refractory GD, antithyroid drugs over 5 years with positive TRAb. Extracted PBMC RNA gave rise to the TCR library. This specimen comes from a study of regulatory T cells in long-lasting Graves disease. General study points: TRBV28 was favored in persistent disease, as were TRBJ1-2 and TRBJ2-5.

Combining iRepertoire HTBI primers with Arm-PCR of CDR3 regions, the authors built TCR beta libraries. TCRdb redid the calling of the multiplex PCR reads with MiXCR, one entry per CDR3 protein. The profile shows a few hundred thousand distinct CDR3 sequences, around 20% of them singletons. Sequencing used peripheral blood mononuclear cells (PBMCs), obtained when the disease was refractory, from a patient treated with antithyroid drugs. V usage is TRBV5-5 and J usage is TRBJ1-1; D may be TRBD1 (6 bases). The origin of this receptor is a female donor with Graves disease. The chain's CDR3 is CASSLDLYRDPEAFF. In nucleotides, the CDR3 is TGTGCCAGCAGCTTGGACCTCTACAGGGATCCTGAAGCTTTCTTT.